What follows are 13 T cell receptor beta chains derived from one specimen sequenced in a study of T cell changes during pregnancy in multiple sclerosis. Sequencing used immunoSEQ multiplex PCR; TCRdb keeps in-frame clones, though not all of them. The data show tens of thousands of clones, with more than 85% seen just once and about 0.95% held by the top ten. The sample in question was peripheral blood, obtained before pregnancy. All receptors derive from a female donor with multiple sclerosis, enrolled in a pregnancy study.

The rearrangement uses TRBV19 and TRBJ2-1; no reliable D call. The V gene lost 7 bases and the J gene lost 3 bases, with 10 bases spanning the gap. Per germline, CDR1 LNHDA and CDR2 SQIVND (reference sequence). This CDR3 has 13 amino acids. Here the CDR3 DNA reads TGTGCCAGTATTAGCACATTCTACAATGAGCAGTTCTTC. Translating it yields CASISTFYNEQFF. The complete variable domain, with remaining parts taken from reference TRBV19 and TRBJ2-1, reads DGGITQSPKYLFRKEGQNVTLSCEQNLNHDAMYWYRQDPGQGLRLIYYSQIVNDFQKGDIAEGYSVSREKKESFPLTVTSAQKNPTAFYLCASISTFYNEQFFGPGTRLTVL.

The chain joins TRBV4-3 to TRBJ1-2; D unresolved. V gave up 1 base and J gave up 1 base, with 13 bases separating them. From germline, CDR1 is LGHNA and CDR2 YSLEER. This CDR3 has 16 amino acids. This CDR3 reads CASSQAETPFNYGYTF. CDR3 nucleotide sequence: TGCGCCAGCAGCCAAGCCGAGACACCGTTTAACTATGGCTACACCTTC.

In DNA, the CDR3 is TGTGCCAGCAGCCCTGAGGGGGGGGTAGCCAAAAACATTCAGTACTTC. Residues: CASSPEGGVAKNIQYF. The chain recombines TRBV4-2 with TRBJ2-4; the D gene is possibly TRBD2 (7 bases). Trimming removed 4 bases from V and 0 bases from J, with 13 bases in between. Germline V gene data show CDR1 as LGHNA and CDR2 as YNFKEQ. This CDR3 comprises 16 residues.

This clone was seen a handful of times. J is TRBJ1-2 and V is TRBV28; TRBD1 might be the D (5 bases). Trimming removed 8 bases at V and 5 bases at J, with 18 bases between. In germline, CDR1 is MDHEN, CDR2 SYDVKM. CDR3 length: 14 residues. CDR3 bases: TGTGCCAGCGCTCCGAGAGGACACCTTTATGGCTACACCTTC. Encoded protein: CASAPRGHLYGYTF.

The rearrangement uses TRBV21-1 and TRBJ1-1; TRBD1, the table's D call, was not compared with the DNA. TRBV21-1 is reported as a pseudogene. The CDR3 is 19 residues long. The CDR3 sequence: CASSKKNPMRQGRNTEAFF. The CDR3 bases are TGTGCCAGCAGCAAAAAAAATCCCATGAGACAGGGTAGGAACACTGAAGCTTTCTTT.

This clone was seen a single time. This chain connects TRBV4-2 to TRBJ2-3; 14 nucleotides agree with TRBD2. The CDR3 totals 18 residues. J was trimmed by 5 bases and V by 0 bases; bases with no gene match: 7. Germline V gives CDR1 LGHNA, CDR2 YNFKEQ. This CDR3 is CASSQDVGLAGERDTQYF. DNA of the CDR3: TGTGCCAGCAGCCAAGATGTGGGACTAGCGGGAGAGAGAGATACGCAGTATTTT.

This clone was recorded once. The chain links TRBV9 to TRBJ1-1; perhaps TRBD1 as D (5 bases). Trimming left V 2 bases short and J 5 bases short, with 16 bases between. Per germline, CDR1 SGDLS and CDR2 YYNGEE. The CDR3 spans 15 residues. In DNA, the CDR3 is TGTGCCAGCAGCGTCGGGGGGGGGAGAGGGACTGAAGCTTTCTTT. Translating it yields CASSVGGGRGTEAFF.

The rearrangement uses TRBV7-2 and TRBJ2-7; 8 bases agree with TRBD2. CDR3 length equals 15 residues. Germline assignment: CDR1 SGHTA and CDR2 FQGNSA. V was pared by 2 bases and J by 4 bases, with 7 bases of the junction left unmatched. The CDR3 loop reads CASSLLGLDNYEQYF. CDR3 bases: TGTGCCAGCAGCTTACTGGGACTAGACAATTACGAGCAGTACTTC.

The rearrangement joins TRBV27 to TRBJ2-1, with D maybe TRBD2 (6 bases). V was trimmed by 8 bases and J by 4 bases, leaving 9 bases between them. Germline-derived CDR1 and CDR2 are MNHEY and SMNVEV (reference sequence). CDR3 length equals 12 residues. The chain's CDR3 is CASGGVYNEQFF. Written as DNA, the CDR3 is TGTGCCAGCGGCGGGGTTTACAATGAGCAGTTCTTC.

The chain has TRBV6-4 and TRBJ2-2; 12 nucleotides agree with TRBD2. Germline CDR1 MRHNA, CDR2 SNTAGT. V shed 2 bases, J shed 0 bases, and the junction held 4 bases outside the gene matches. The CDR3 extends over 18 amino acids. The CDR3: CASSDKGTSGSNTGELFF. The CDR3 region has the DNA TGTGCCAGCAGTGACAAGGGGACTAGCGGGTCGAACACCGGGGAGCTGTTTTTT.

The chain recombines TRBV19 with TRBJ2-5; D unclear. Trimming shortened V by 2 bases and J by 2 bases, and 9 bases separated the two germline ends. This CDR3 spans 14 amino acids. The germline V gene has CDR1 LNHDA and CDR2 SQIVND (reference sequence). Here the CDR3 DNA reads TGTGCCAGTAGTATAAGAGCGACTCAAGAGACCCAGTACTTC. Translating gives CASSIRATQETQYF.

J is TRBJ2-5 and V is TRBV4-1; the match to TRBD2 covers 8 bases. The CDR3 has 14 amino acids. Germline values: CDR1 MGHRA, CDR2 YSYEKL. With V trimmed by 4 bases and J by 5 bases, 6 bases remained unmatched. The CDR3 loop reads CASSLSRGGETQYF. DNA for the CDR3: TGCGCCAGCAGCCTAAGTCGGGGGGGGGAGACCCAGTACTTC.

The V gene is TRBV27, the J gene TRBJ2-1, with 14 nucleotides matching TRBD2. The CDR3 is 18 residues long. In germline, CDR1 is MNHEY, CDR2 SMNVEV (reference sequence). V was pared by 5 bases and J by 0 bases, with 6 bases of the junction left unmatched. As DNA, the CDR3 is TGTGCCAGCAGTCCTGGGACTAGCGGGGGCAGCTCCTACAATGAGCAGTTCTTC. Amino acids: CASSPGTSGGSSYNEQFF.